These T cell receptor beta chains were read from a single sample in a study of shared clonotypes between healthy human individuals. Assay: immunoSEQ multiplex PCR; the TCRdb copy retains only in-frame clones and omits some. The sample holds about 1,800,000 clones, less than 95% seen once. Sequenced sample: naive CD8+ T cells sorted from blood. All receptors derive from a man aged 18 to 29 in good health. CDR3s include the opening cysteine and the closing phenylalanine or tryptophan.

j_call v_call cdr3_aa
TRBJ2-3 TRBV7-8 CASKTAAGQSTDTQYF
TRBJ2-3 TRBV30 CAWSVTGGVADTQYF
TRBJ2-2 TRBV9 CASSGSSRSGELFF
TRBJ2-2 TRBV14 CASSQDGLAWTGELFF
TRBJ1-4 TRBV30 CACPGPATNEKLFF
TRBJ1-1 TRBV9 CASSETGAFTEAFF
TRBJ1-2 TRBV5-3 CARSPGPLANYGYTF
TRBJ1-1 TRBV7-8 CASSLFEPGNTEAFF
TRBJ1-2 TRBV5-6 CASSLVGTGIDGYTF
TRBJ2-7 TRBV4-1 CASSPGRFHEQYF
TRBJ2-1 TRBV6-5 CASSSTRQIQGDEQFF
TRBJ2-7 TRBV7-9 CASSLADSVEQYF
TRBJ1-4 TRBV2 CASSPLGSNEKLFF
TRBJ1-1 TRBV21-1 CASSKGVNTEAFF
TRBJ2-7 TRBV5-1 CASSLAEAYSYEQYF
TRBJ1-2 TRBV19 CASSAGYYGYTF
TRBJ2-1 TRBV6-5 CASSYSEEGSEQFF